One and the same sample provided the 2 T cell receptor beta chains below, sequenced in a study of technical replicates of blood from several donors. The assay was immunoSEQ multiplex PCR, and TCRdb's table has in-frame clones only and misses some. The data hold some 71,000 clones, with nearly 98% observed a single time. Sequencing was performed on T cells isolated from PBMCs. The receptors here all came from a human donor in good health.

The chain joins TRBV19 to TRBJ1-1; the match to TRBD1 covers 8 bases. With 4 bases clipped from V and 7 bases from J, the junction kept 5 bases outside the gene matches. The CDR3 loop spans 13 amino acids. Per germline, CDR1 LNHDA and CDR2 SQIVND (reference sequence). The CDR3 DNA reads as TGTGCCAGTAGTACTTGGACAGGGAGTGAAGCTTTCTTT. As protein: CASSTWTGSEAFF.

The rearrangement uses TRBV30 and TRBJ1-1; D gene unclear. V was clipped by 6 bases and J by 0 bases, with 5 bases between them. The CDR3 loop spans 11 amino acids. Germline CDR1 reads GTSNPN; CDR2 reads SVGIG (reference sequence). This CDR3 is CACALNTEAFF. CDR3 sequence (DNA): TGTGCCTGCGCGTTGAACACTGAAGCTTTCTTT.